Below, one TCR beta chain is given with its context. Production of TCR beta cDNA used approximately 0.55 ug total RNA together with a constant-region primer. Investigators got TCR beta libraries out of three nested multiplex PCR rounds, done with slightly modified ARM-PCR. Primers for the first two PCR rounds were TRBV1-TRBV30 forward primers and a C-beta reverse primer (roughly 9 cycles per round). TCRdb reanalysed the multiplex PCR reads using MiXCR and keeps one entry per CDR3 protein. The table lists some 190,000 distinct CDR3 sequences, 50% to 75% of them singletons. The sample comes from a study of tumor-infiltrating lymphocytes in primary liver carcinoma. Study information: Tumors were staged T1-T3 N0M0 and measured about 4 to 11 cm across.

Germline DNA was extracted alongside blood RNA, which was obtained from unsorted whole blood. Germline V gene sequence: CDR1 DFQATT, CDR2 SNEGSKA (reference sequence). V gave up 0 bases and J gave up 5 bases, with 12 bases separating them. The CDR3 has 14 residues. The source of this sequence is a man between 35 and 55 years old with primary liver carcinoma and hepatitis B virus infection. The source material was peripheral blood. V usage is TRBV20-1 and J usage is TRBJ2-3; tentative D call: TRBD1 (6 bases). Here the CDR3 reads CSARDVGGLDTQYF. The DNA for the CDR3 is TGCAGTGCTAGAGATGTAGGGGGATTAGATACGCAGTATTTT.